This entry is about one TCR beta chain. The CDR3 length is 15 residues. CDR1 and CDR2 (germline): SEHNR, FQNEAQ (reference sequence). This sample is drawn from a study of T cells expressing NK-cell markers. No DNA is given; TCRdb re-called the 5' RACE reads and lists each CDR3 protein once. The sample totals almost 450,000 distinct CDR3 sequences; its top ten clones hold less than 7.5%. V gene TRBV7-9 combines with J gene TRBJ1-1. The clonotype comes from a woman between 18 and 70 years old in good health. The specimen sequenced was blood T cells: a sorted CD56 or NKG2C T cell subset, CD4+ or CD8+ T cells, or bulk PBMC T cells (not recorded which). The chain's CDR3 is CASSPSLVGVTEAFF.